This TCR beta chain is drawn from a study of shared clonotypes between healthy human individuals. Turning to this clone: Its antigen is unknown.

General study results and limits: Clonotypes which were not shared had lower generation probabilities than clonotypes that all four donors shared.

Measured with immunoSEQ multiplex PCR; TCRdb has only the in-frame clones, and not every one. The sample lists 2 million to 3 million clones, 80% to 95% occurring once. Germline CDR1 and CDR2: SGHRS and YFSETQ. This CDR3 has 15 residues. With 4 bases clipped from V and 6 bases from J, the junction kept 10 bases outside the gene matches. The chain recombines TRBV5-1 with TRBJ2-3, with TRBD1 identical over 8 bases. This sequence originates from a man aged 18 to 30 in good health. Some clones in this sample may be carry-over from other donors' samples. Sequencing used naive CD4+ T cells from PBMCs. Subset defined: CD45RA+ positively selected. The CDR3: CASSPRDRNVDTQYF. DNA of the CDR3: TGCGCCAGCAGCCCCCGGGACAGGAATGTGGATACGCAGTATTTT.